One and the same sample provided the 20 T cell receptor beta chains below, sequenced in a study of T cells after yellow fever vaccination. TCRdb ran MiXCR on the 5' RACE reads and lists one entry per CDR3 protein. The table includes under 550,000 distinct CDR3 sequences, 21% detected once. The sample consisted of PBMCs, taken less than 25 days after the first yellow fever vaccination. The receptor source for this set is a man aged 18 to 29 who received the YFV17D yellow fever vaccine.

The genes are TRBV29-1 and TRBJ2-1, with 10 bases identical to TRBD1. The ends lost 7 bases at V and 9 bases at J; junction bases unmatched: 9. The CDR3 runs to 13 residues. Germline V gene data show CDR1 as SQVTM and CDR2 as ANQGSEA. The CDR3 loop is CSAQTGGIGEQFF. The CDR3, as DNA: TGCAGCGCCCAGACAGGGGGCATTGGTGAGCAGTTCTTC.

This clonotype has a handful of counts. The rearrangement uses TRBV7-9 and TRBJ2-1; the D gene is possibly TRBD2 (5 bases). The CDR3 sequence is 16 residues long. Trimming took 6 bases from V and 2 from J, leaving 17 bases between them. CDR1 and CDR2 (germline): SEHNR, FQNEAQ (reference sequence). CDR3 nucleotide sequence: TGTGCCAGCAGGGATGTCGGAGGCGGTCCCTACAATGAGCAGTTCTTC. It codes for CASRDVGGGPYNEQFF.

This clonotype was observed a handful of times. The chain couples TRBV7-2 to TRBJ2-5, with TRBD1 matching 7 bases. CDR1 is SGHTA, CDR2 FQGNSA, per germline. Trimming cost V 6 bases and J 2 bases; bases outside gene matches: 6. The CDR3 loop spans 14 amino acids. CDR3 bases: TGTGCCAGCAGTATCCGGACAGGACAAGAGACCCAGTACTTC. Translating gives CASSIRTGQETQYF.

This clonotype was counted a few times. The chain has TRBV29-1 and TRBJ2-7; D is possibly TRBD2 (6 bases). From germline, CDR1 is SQVTM and CDR2 ANQGSEA. The CDR3 consists of 13 residues. Trimming took 4 bases from V and 2 from J, leaving 12 bases between them. CDR3 sequence (DNA): TGCAGCGTTGTTTACAGGACTACCTACGAGCAGTACTTC. Amino acids: CSVVYRTTYEQYF.

The chain couples TRBV20-1 to TRBJ2-3; no clear D gene. CDR1 and CDR2 from the germline V gene are DFQATT and SNEGSKA (reference sequence). This CDR3 comprises 16 residues. V was pared by 0 bases and J by 0 bases, with 13 bases between. CDR3 sequence: CSARDFTLSSTDTQYF. The CDR3 bases are TGCAGTGCTAGAGATTTTACATTGTCTAGCACAGATACGCAGTATTTT.

The chain uses TRBV6-1 and TRBJ2-2; D might be TRBD1 (5 bases). The V and J ends lost 8 bases and 4 bases respectively, with 11 bases between them. Germline V gene lookup returns CDR1 MNHNS and CDR2 SASEGT. CDR3 length: 13 residues. The CDR3 DNA follows: TGTGCCAGCTCTCAGGGATCCACCGGGGAGCTGTTTTTT. Translated: CASSQGSTGELFF.

This clonotype was counted only a few times. V gene TRBV7-2 combines with J gene TRBJ1-1; no clear D gene. V shed 0 bases and J shed 5 bases, with 16 bases lying between them. The germline gives CDR1 SGHTA, CDR2 FQGNSA. The CDR3 covers 16 residues. This CDR3 is CASSLAVFEGKTEAFF. In nucleotides, the CDR3 is TGTGCCAGCAGCTTAGCAGTCTTTGAGGGAAAAACTGAAGCTTTCTTT.

A few counts support this clonotype. This chain uses TRBV4-2 with TRBJ2-5; TRBD1 matches 7 bases. This CDR3 region has 15 residues. V shed 3 bases, J shed 4 bases, and the junction held 8 bases outside the gene matches. Germline V gene lookup returns CDR1 LGHNA and CDR2 YNFKEQ. The CDR3 nucleotides are TGTGCCAGCAGCCACTCCAGACAGGGCCCAGAGACCCAGTACTTC. Translated: CASSHSRQGPETQYF.

This clonotype turned up a few times. The chain couples TRBV7-2 to TRBJ1-1; possible D gene TRBD1, 5 bases. The germline V and J ends were trimmed by 7 bases and 0 bases, with 12 bases remaining between them. Germline CDR1 is SGHTA and CDR2 is FQGNSA. The CDR3 is made up of 14 amino acids. This chain's CDR3 is CASTLAGVNTEAFF. The CDR3 bases are TGTGCCAGCACCCTGGCGGGGGTGAACACTGAAGCTTTCTTT. Filled out from reference TRBV7-2 and TRBJ1-1, the complete variable domain reads GAGVSQSPSNKVTEKGKDVELRCDPISGHTALYWYRQSLGQGLEFLIYFQGNSAPDKSGLPSDRFSAERTGGSVSTLTIQRTQQEDSAVYLCASTLAGVNTEAFFGQGTRLTVV.

The chain carries TRBV5-6 and TRBJ1-1; D unclear. This CDR3 region has 13 residues. Between the trimmed V and J ends, which lost 3 bases and 7 bases, there was a span of 13 bases. The germline gives CDR1 SGHDT, CDR2 YYEEEE. The CDR3 DNA reads TGTGCCAGCAGCTCCTCATATAAGATTGAAGCTTTCTTT. Residues: CASSSSYKIEAFF.

This sequence joins TRBV7-2 and TRBJ2-3; 9 bases are a match to TRBD1. CDR3 length equals 14 residues. With 5 bases clipped from V and 8 bases from J, the junction kept 8 bases outside the gene matches. Germline V lookup: CDR1 SGHTA, CDR2 FQGNSA. This CDR3 is CASSATRDRATQYF. CDR3 bases: TGTGCCAGCAGCGCCACCCGGGACAGGGCTACGCAGTATTTT.

This clonotype was recorded a few times. The rearrangement links TRBV7-2 to TRBJ2-3; D ambiguous. Germline loops: CDR1 SGHTA, CDR2 FQGNSA. V was pared by 2 bases and J by 2 bases, with 8 bases between. This CDR3 region has 14 residues. CDR3 residues: CASSLNFYTDTQYF. For the CDR3, the DNA is TGTGCCAGCAGCTTAAACTTCTACACAGATACGCAGTATTTT.

This clonotype was counted only a few times. V gene TRBV4-1 combines with J gene TRBJ1-4; 8 bases fit TRBD1. The CDR3 totals 13 residues. CDR1 is MGHRA and CDR2 is YSYEKL in the germline V gene. The J segment lost 8 bases and the V segment lost 1 base, leaving 0 bases of the junction unmatched. In DNA, the CDR3 is TGCGCCAGCAGCCAAGGACAGGGGGAAAAACTGTTTTTT. The encoded protein is CASSQGQGEKLFF.

This chain links TRBV5-1 with TRBJ1-2; D is perhaps TRBD1 (5 bases). CDR1 and CDR2 (germline): SGHRS, YFSETQ. This CDR3 comprises 15 residues. Trimming took off 4 bases at V and 1 base at J, with 14 bases between the two ends. The DNA for the CDR3 is TGCGCCAGCAGCCCGGGGGGAAGCCTTAACTATGGCTACACCTTC. It is translated as CASSPGGSLNYGYTF.

J is TRBJ2-1 and V is TRBV12-3 or TRBV12-4; D is undetermined. This CDR3 has 12 amino acids. V dropped 3 bases and J dropped 7 bases, with 7 bases sitting between them. For the CDR3, the DNA is TGTGCCAGCAGTTTGATCCCGAATGAGCAGTTCTTC. It translates to CASSLIPNEQFF.

This clonotype was counted a few times. This chain uses TRBV6-2 or TRBV6-3 with TRBJ2-7, with a tentative D call TRBD1 (5 bases). The CDR3 extends over 13 amino acids. The germline gives CDR1 MNHEY, CDR2 SVGEGT. The V end was cut by 8 bases, the J end by 3 bases, with 14 bases between. CDR3 DNA: TGTGCCAGCGGAAACGGGCAGGGCTACGAGCAGTACGTC. Its translation: CASGNGQGYEQYV.

This clonotype has only a few counts. The chain is built from TRBV6-2 or TRBV6-3 and TRBJ2-7; 7 bases align to TRBD1. The CDR3 totals 14 residues. Germline values: CDR1 MNHEY, CDR2 SVGEGT. J gave up 6 bases and V 6 bases, and 11 bases lay outside the gene matches. The CDR3 spells CASRAWTGRFEQYF. In nucleotides, the CDR3 is TGTGCCAGCAGGGCCTGGACAGGCCGATTCGAGCAGTACTTC.

This clonotype has only a few counts. The rearrangement joins TRBV6-1 to TRBJ2-4; 8 bases align to TRBD1. The germline CDR1 and CDR2 sequences are MNHNS and SASEGT. This CDR3 is built from 15 residues. Germline trimming cut 2 bases from V and 8 bases from J; bases unmatched to any gene: 8. Written as DNA, the CDR3 is TGTGCCAGCAGTGAACAGGGGGCCCATTTAGACATTCAGTACTTC. This translates into CASSEQGAHLDIQYF.

This clonotype was counted once. J is TRBJ2-1 and V is TRBV18; 8 bases agree with TRBD1. V dropped 3 bases and J dropped 5; count of bases not matched to a gene: 3. CDR1 is KGHSH, CDR2 LQKENI, per germline. This CDR3 spans 14 amino acids. CDR3 residues: CASSPPTGDNEQFF. Here the CDR3 DNA reads TGTGCCAGCTCACCCCCGACAGGGGACAATGAGCAGTTCTTC.

Only a few counts were recorded for this clonotype. The J gene is TRBJ1-3, the V gene TRBV9; possible D gene TRBD1, 5 bases. This CDR3 region has 15 residues. Between the trimmed V and J ends, which lost 0 bases and 4 bases, there was a span of 11 bases. Germline V gene lookup returns CDR1 SGDLS and CDR2 YYNGEE. The CDR3 loop reads CASSVEGVGGNTIYF. CDR3 DNA: TGTGCCAGCAGCGTAGAAGGGGTAGGCGGAAACACCATATATTTT.